These 6 T cell receptor beta chains were all obtained from the same sample, sequenced in a study of shared clonotypes between healthy human individuals. Naive CD8 cells were CD45RO-negative, positively selected for CCR7, excluding terminally differentiated effector memory CD45RA+ cells. The table came from immunoSEQ multiplex PCR; TCRdb's copy has only in-frame clones and leaves some out. Here the sample spans approximately 2,000,000 clones, around 93% being singletons. Sequencing was performed on naive CD8+ T cells from PBMCs. The receptors here all came from a man younger than 35 in good health. Some clones in this sample may be carry-over from other donors' samples.

Regarding this clone: Other DNA sequences of this sample code for an identical CDR3. This chain connects TRBV29-1 to TRBJ1-2; D might be TRBD1 (6 bases). The length of the CDR3 is 12 residues. Germline CDR1 SQVTM, CDR2 ANQGSEA. V gave up 6 bases and J gave up 2 bases, with 10 bases separating them. The CDR3 here is CSVDTGNYGYTF. The CDR3 DNA reads as TGCAGCGTGGACACAGGGAACTATGGCTACACCTTC.

The chain recombines TRBV5-5 with TRBJ1-5; TRBD1 matches at 7 bases. This CDR3 comprises 14 residues. Germline loops: CDR1 SGHKS, CDR2 YYEKEE (reference sequence). The junction had 3 bases not matched to a gene; V was cut back by 0 bases and J by 6 bases. The CDR3 nucleotides are TGTGCCAGCAGCTTGGGACAGGGTAGTCAGCCCCAGCATTTT. Its translation is CASSLGQGSQPQHF.

This CDR3 is CASSLRQGANYEQYF. The CDR3, as DNA: TGTGCCAGCAGCTTGCGGCAGGGGGCCAACTACGAGCAGTACTTC. The chain uses TRBV5-8 and TRBJ2-7, with 8 nucleotides matching TRBD1. After removal of 1 base from V and 3 bases from J, the junction contained 6 bases not matched to a gene. Looked up from germline, CDR1 is SGHTS and CDR2 is YDEGEE. This CDR3 spans 15 amino acids. The whole variable domain, filled in from reference TRBV5-8 and TRBJ2-7, reads EAGVTQSPTHLIKTRGQQATLRCSPISGHTSVYWYQQALGLGLQFLLWYDEGEERNRGNFPPRFSGRQFPNYSSELNVNALELEDSALYLCASSLRQGANYEQYFGPGTRLTVT.

The V and J genes are TRBV9 and TRBJ2-1, with 7 bases aligning to TRBD2. The germline CDR1 and CDR2 sequences are SGDLS and YYNGEE. V shed 4 bases and J 1 base; nucleotides not matched to a gene: 17. The CDR3 covers 19 residues. The CDR3 reads CASSSPPYGGRGSYNEQFF. The DNA for the CDR3 is TGTGCCAGCAGCTCACCCCCTTATGGCGGGAGAGGGTCCTACAATGAGCAGTTCTTC. The full variable domain, completed using reference TRBV9 and TRBJ2-1, is DSGVTQTPKHLITATGQRVTLRCSPRSGDLSVYWYQQSLDQGLQFLIQYYNGEERAKGNILERFSAQQFPDLHSELNLSSLELGDSALYFCASSSPPYGGRGSYNEQFFGPGTRLTVL.

This chain links TRBV6-1 with TRBJ2-2; TRBD2 aligns across 13 bases. The CDR3 length is 15 residues. V was clipped by 7 bases and J by 5 bases; unmatched bases: 4. Germline values: CDR1 MNHNS, CDR2 SASEGT. The CDR3 nucleotides are TGTGCCAGCAAGACTAGCGGGAGGTCTACCGGGGAGCTGTTTTTT. Translating it yields CASKTSGRSTGELFF.

The chain recombines TRBV27 with TRBJ2-3; D is undetermined. Germline V lookup: CDR1 MNHEY, CDR2 SMNVEV (reference sequence). The V gene lost 2 bases and the J gene lost 5 bases, with 14 bases spanning the gap. The length of the CDR3 is 15 residues. The CDR3 is CASSLVWGMEDTQYF. In DNA form, the CDR3 reads TGTGCCAGCAGTTTAGTGTGGGGAATGGAAGATACGCAGTATTTT.